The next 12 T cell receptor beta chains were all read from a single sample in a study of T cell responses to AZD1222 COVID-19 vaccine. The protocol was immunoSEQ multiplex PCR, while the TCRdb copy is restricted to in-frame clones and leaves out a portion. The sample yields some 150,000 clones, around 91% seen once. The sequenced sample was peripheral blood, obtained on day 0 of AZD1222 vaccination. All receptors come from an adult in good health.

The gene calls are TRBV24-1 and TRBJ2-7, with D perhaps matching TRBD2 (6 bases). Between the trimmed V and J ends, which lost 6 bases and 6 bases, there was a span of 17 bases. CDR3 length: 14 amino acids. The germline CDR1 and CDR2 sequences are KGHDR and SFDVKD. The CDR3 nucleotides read TGTGCCACCAGTTCCCATTTCGGCGGGGCCGAGCAGTACTTC. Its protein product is CATSSHFGGAEQYF.

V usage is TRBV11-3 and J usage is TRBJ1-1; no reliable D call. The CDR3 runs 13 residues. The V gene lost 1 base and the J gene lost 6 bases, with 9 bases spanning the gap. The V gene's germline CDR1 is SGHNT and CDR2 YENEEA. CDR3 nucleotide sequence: TGTGCCAGCAGCTTAGGAGGGAGGGCTGAAGCTTTCTTT. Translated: CASSLGGRAEAFF. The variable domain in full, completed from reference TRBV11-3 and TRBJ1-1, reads EAGVVQSPRYKIIEKKQPVAFWCNPISGHNTLYWYLQNLGQGPELLIRYENEEAVDDSQLPKDRFSAERLKGVDSTLKIQPAELGDSAVYLCASSLGGRAEAFFGQGTRLTVV.

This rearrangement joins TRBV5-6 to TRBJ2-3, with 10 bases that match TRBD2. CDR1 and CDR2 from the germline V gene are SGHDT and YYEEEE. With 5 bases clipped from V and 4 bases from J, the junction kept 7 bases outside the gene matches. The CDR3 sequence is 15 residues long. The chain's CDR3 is CASRISGRNADTQYF. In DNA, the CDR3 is TGTGCCAGCAGGATTAGCGGGAGGAACGCAGATACGCAGTATTTT.

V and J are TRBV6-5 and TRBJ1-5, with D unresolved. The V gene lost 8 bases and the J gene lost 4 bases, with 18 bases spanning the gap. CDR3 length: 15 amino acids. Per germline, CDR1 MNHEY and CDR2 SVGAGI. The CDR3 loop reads CASLWAPGSNQPQHF. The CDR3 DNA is TGTGCCAGCCTATGGGCCCCGGGGAGTAATCAGCCCCAGCATTTT.

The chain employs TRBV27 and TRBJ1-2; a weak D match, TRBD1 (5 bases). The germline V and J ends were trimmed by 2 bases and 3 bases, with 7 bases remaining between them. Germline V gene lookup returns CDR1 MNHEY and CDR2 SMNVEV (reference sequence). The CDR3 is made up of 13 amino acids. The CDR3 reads CASSLRGDYGYTF. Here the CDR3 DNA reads TGTGCCAGCAGTTTACGGGGGGACTATGGCTACACCTTC.

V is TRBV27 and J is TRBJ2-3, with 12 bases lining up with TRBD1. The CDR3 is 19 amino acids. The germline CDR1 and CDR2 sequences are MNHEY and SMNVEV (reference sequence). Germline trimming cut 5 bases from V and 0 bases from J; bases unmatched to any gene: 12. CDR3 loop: CASSPGTGGVYVSTDTQYF. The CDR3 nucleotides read TGTGCCAGCAGTCCCGGGACAGGGGGCGTTTACGTTAGCACAGATACGCAGTATTTT.

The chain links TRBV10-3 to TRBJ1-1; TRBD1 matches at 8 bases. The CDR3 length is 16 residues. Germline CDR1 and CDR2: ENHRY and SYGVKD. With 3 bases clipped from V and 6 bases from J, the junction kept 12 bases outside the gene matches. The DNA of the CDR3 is TGTGCCATCAGTGAAATCGCCGACAGGGGAGGGTCTGAAGCTTTCTTT. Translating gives CAISEIADRGGSEAFF.

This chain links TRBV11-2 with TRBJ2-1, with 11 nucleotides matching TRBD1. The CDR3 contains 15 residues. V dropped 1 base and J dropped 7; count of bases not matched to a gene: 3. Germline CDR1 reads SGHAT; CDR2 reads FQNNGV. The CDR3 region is CASSLVGQGVNEQFF. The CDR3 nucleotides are TGTGCCAGCAGCTTAGTGGGACAGGGGGTTAATGAGCAGTTCTTC.

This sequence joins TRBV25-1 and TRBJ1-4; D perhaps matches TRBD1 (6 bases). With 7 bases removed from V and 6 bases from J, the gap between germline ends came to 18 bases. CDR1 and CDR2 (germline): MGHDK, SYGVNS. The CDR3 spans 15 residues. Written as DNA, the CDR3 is TGTGCCAGCAAGGCTACAACAGGGACCTATGAAAAACTGTTTTTT. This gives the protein CASKATTGTYEKLFF. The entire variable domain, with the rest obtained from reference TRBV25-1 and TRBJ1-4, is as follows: EADIYQTPRYLVIGTGKKITLECSQTMGHDKMYWYQQDPGMELHLIHYSYGVNSTEKGDLSSESTVSRIRTEHFPLTLESARPSHTSQYLCASKATTGTYEKLFFGSGTQLSVL.

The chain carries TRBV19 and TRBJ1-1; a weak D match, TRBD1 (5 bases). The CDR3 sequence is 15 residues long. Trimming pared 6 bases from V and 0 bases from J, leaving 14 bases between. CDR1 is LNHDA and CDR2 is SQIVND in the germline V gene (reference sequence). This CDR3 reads CASRSWGTMNTEAFF. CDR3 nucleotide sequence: TGTGCCAGTAGGTCTTGGGGGACGATGAACACTGAAGCTTTCTTT.

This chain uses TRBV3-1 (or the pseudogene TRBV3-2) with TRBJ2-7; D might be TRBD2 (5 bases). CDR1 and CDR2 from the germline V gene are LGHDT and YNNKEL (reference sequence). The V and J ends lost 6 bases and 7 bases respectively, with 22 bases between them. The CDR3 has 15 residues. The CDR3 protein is CASSQNPDGRGEQYF. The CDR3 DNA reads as TGTGCCAGCAGTCAAAATCCCGACGGGCGCGGGGAGCAGTACTTC.

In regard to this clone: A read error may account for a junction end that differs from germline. The CDR3 sequence is CASSLSGGSYQPQHF. The CDR3 DNA sequence: TGTGCCAGCAGCTTATCCGGGGGGTCTTATCAGCCCCAGCATTTT. The J gene is TRBJ1-5, the V gene TRBV28; a weak D match, TRBD1 (5 bases). This CDR3 comprises 15 residues. CDR1 MDHEN and CDR2 SYDVKM come from the germline V gene.